This TCR beta chain was found in a study of blood T cell repertoires in COVID-19. On the study more broadly: Acute-phase and convalescent COVID-19 samples originated in the United States, Italy and Spain. The cDNA or gDNA used as material had been derived from T cells, B-cell-depleted T cells, or PBMCs.

Germline-derived CDR1 and CDR2 are SGHRS and YFSETQ. V lost 0 bases and J lost 5; bases outside the gene matches: 0. The CDR3 is made up of 15 amino acids. Assay: immunoSEQ multiplex PCR; the TCRdb copy retains only in-frame clones and omits some. The sample includes fewer than 250,000 clones, about 85% of them seen just once. Sequenced sample: peripheral blood. This clonotype was obtained from a woman older than 75 with COVID-19, enrolled during active disease. The chain uses TRBV5-1 and TRBJ2-2; 11 bases are shared with TRBD2. The CDR3 loop is CASSLGLAGTGELFF. The CDR3 coding sequence is TGCGCCAGCAGCTTGGGACTAGCGGGGACCGGGGAGCTGTTTTTT.